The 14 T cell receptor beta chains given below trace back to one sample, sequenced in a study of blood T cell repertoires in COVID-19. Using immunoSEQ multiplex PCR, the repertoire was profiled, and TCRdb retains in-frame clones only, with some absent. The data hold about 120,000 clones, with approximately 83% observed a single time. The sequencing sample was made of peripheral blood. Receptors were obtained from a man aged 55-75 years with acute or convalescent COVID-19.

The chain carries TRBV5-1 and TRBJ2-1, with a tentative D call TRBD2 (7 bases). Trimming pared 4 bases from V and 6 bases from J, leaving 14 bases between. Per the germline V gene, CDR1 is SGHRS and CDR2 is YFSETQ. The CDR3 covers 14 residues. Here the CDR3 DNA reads TGCGCCAGCAGCCCGGGGGCGGGAGTCAATGAGCAGTTCTTC. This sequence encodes CASSPGAGVNEQFF.

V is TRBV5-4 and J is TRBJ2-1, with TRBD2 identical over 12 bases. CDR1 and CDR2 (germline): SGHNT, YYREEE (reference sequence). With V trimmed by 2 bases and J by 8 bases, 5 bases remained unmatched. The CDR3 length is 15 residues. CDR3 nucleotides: TGTGCCAGCAGCTTACGACTAGCGGGAGCCCATGAGCAGTTCTTC. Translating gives CASSLRLAGAHEQFF.

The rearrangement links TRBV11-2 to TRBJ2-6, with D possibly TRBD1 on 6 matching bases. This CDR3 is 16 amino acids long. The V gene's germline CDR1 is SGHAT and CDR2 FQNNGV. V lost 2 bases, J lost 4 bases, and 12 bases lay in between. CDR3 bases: TGTGCCAGCAGCTTATTGGGGGCTTCGGGGGCCAACGTCCTGACTTTC. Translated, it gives CASSLLGASGANVLTF.

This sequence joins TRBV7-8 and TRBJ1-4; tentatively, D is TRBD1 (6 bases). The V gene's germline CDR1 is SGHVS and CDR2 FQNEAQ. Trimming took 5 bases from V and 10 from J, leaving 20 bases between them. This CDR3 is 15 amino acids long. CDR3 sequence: CASSPTGGHSGKLFF. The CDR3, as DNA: TGTGCCAGCAGCCCGACGGGGGGGCACTCGGGAAAACTGTTTTTT.

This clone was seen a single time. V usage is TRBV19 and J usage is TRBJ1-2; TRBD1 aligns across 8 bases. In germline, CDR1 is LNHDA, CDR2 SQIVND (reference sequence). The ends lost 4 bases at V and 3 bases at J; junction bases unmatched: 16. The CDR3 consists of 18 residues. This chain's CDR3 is CASSKTPVTGAVDYGYTF. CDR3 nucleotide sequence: TGTGCCAGTAGTAAGACCCCCGTGACAGGGGCCGTGGACTATGGCTACACCTTC.

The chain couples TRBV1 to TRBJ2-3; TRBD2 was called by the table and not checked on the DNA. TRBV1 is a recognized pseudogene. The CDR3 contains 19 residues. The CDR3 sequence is CTSSPSGTSGPKRTDTQYF. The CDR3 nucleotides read TGCACCAGCAGCCCCTCCGGGACTAGCGGCCCCAAAAGAACAGATACGCAGTATTTT.

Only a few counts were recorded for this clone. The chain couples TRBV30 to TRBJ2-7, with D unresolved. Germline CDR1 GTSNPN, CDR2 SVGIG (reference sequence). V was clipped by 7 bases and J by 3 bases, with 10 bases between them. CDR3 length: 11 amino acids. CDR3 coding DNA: TGTGCCTTAGAGTTCGGCTACGAGCAGTACTTC. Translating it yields CALEFGYEQYF.

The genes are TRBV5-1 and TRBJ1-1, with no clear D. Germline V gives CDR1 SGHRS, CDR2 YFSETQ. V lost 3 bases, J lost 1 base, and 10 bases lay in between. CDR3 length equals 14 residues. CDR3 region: CASSYDTRNTEAFF. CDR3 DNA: TGCGCCAGCAGCTACGACACCAGGAACACTGAAGCTTTCTTT.

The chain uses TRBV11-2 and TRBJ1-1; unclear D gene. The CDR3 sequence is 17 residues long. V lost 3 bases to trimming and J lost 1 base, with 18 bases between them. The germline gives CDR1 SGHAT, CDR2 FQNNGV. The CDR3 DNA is TGTGCCAGCAGCTTTTATAACAGCTTCTTCCCGAACACTGAAGCTTTCTTT. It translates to CASSFYNSFFPNTEAFF.

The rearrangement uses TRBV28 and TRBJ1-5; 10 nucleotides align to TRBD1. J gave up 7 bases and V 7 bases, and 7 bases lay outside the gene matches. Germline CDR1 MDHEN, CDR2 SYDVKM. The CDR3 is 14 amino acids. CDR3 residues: CASTAGTGVQPQHF. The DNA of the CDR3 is TGTGCCAGCACCGCGGGGACAGGGGTCCAGCCCCAGCATTTT.

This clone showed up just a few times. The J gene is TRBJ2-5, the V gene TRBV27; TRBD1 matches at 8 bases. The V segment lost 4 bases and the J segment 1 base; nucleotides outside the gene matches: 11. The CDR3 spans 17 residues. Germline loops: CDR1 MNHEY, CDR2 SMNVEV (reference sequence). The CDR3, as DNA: TGTGCCAGCAGTTCAAACCGGGACAGGAAGGGCCAAGAGACCCAGTACTTC. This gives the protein CASSSNRDRKGQETQYF.

CDR3: CASSYSGSSYEQYF. CDR3 nucleotide sequence: TGTGCCAGCAGTTACTCGGGCAGCTCCTACGAGCAGTACTTC. This chain links TRBV6-5 with TRBJ2-7; D is ambiguous. The CDR3 length is 14 residues. Trimming removed 0 bases at V and 0 bases at J, with 6 bases between. Looked up from germline, CDR1 is MNHEY and CDR2 is SVGAGI.

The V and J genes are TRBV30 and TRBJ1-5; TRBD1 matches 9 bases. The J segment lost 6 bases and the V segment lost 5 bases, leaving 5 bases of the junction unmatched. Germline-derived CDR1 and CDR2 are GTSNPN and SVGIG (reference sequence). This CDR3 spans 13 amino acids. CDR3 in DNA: TGTGCCTGGGAACAGGGGGCCGGTCAGCCCCAGCATTTT. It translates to CAWEQGAGQPQHF.

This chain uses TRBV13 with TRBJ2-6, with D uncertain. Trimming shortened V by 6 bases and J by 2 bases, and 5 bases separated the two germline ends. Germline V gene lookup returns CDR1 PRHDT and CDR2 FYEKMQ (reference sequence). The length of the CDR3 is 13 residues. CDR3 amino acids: CASRFTGANVLTF. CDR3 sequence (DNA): TGTGCCAGCAGGTTCACTGGGGCCAACGTCCTGACTTTC.